One and the same sample provided the 16 T cell receptor beta chains below, sequenced in a study of shared clonotypes between healthy human individuals. Using immunoSEQ multiplex PCR, the repertoire was profiled, and TCRdb retains in-frame clones only, with some absent. The sample has about 120,000 clones, around 68% seen once. Sequenced: memory CD8+ T cells sorted from blood. This sample's subset: CD45RO+ cells pooled with CCR7-negative TemRA cells. Every receptor here comes from a woman in her 30s in good health.

J is TRBJ1-5 and V is TRBV7-9; D is unresolved. The CDR3 spans 15 residues. Germline V CDR1 and CDR2: SEHNR, FQNEAQ (reference sequence). Trimming took 1 base from V and 1 from J, leaving 8 bases between them. CDR3 in DNA: TGTGCCAGCAGCTTAGACACCTTAAGCAATCAGCCCCAGCATTTT. This codes for CASSLDTLSNQPQHF.

The rearrangement uses TRBV5-6 and TRBJ1-4, with D maybe TRBD1 (5 bases). This CDR3 contains 14 residues. V shed 1 base and J shed 10 bases, with 14 bases lying between them. Germline V lookup: CDR1 SGHDT, CDR2 YYEEEE. The CDR3 DNA follows: TGTGCCAGCAGCTTGAGGCAGGGTCGGGGAAAACTGTTTTTT. Amino acids: CASSLRQGRGKLFF.

The chain joins TRBV5-6 to TRBJ1-1; weak D call: TRBD1 (5 bases). V lost 4 bases, J lost 6 bases, and 13 bases lay in between. Germline values: CDR1 SGHDT, CDR2 YYEEEE. This CDR3 has 13 residues. Here the CDR3 reads CASSPRGLAEAFF. The CDR3 DNA follows: TGTGCCAGCAGCCCCCGGGGGTTGGCTGAAGCTTTCTTT.

The chain is built from TRBV7-9 and TRBJ2-1; 7 bases line up with TRBD2. Germline lookup yields CDR1 SEHNR and CDR2 FQNEAQ (reference sequence). CDR3 length equals 15 residues. Germline trimming cut 5 bases from V and 3 bases from J; bases unmatched to any gene: 7. The CDR3 reads CASSHASSGYNEQFF. In DNA form, the CDR3 reads TGTGCCAGCAGCCACGCGTCTAGCGGCTACAATGAGCAGTTCTTC.

The chain is built from TRBV11-2 and TRBJ1-4; D remains ambiguous. Germline V gene data show CDR1 as SGHAT and CDR2 as FQNNGV. V was clipped by 4 bases and J by 2 bases, with 11 bases between them. This CDR3 is built from 15 residues. The CDR3 nucleotides read TGTGCCAGCAGCTCACCGGTTCGCACTAATGAAAAACTGTTTTTT. Translating it yields CASSSPVRTNEKLFF.

The CDR3 bases are TGTGCCAGCCAGCGGGAGCTAGGCGGAGATACGCAGTATTTT. This codes for CASQRELGGDTQYF. The chain couples TRBV7-8 to TRBJ2-3; TRBD2 agrees at 8 bases. The CDR3 covers 14 residues. Per germline, CDR1 SGHVS and CDR2 FQNEAQ. With 8 bases clipped from V and 5 bases from J, the junction kept 9 bases outside the gene matches.

CDR3 bases: TGTGCCAGCAGCGGGGGGGACGTTCCCGTTCCCCAGTACTTC. Residues: CASSGGDVPVPQYF. This chain connects TRBV5-4 to TRBJ2-5, with 7 positions matching TRBD2. Germline assignment: CDR1 SGHNT and CDR2 YYREEE (reference sequence). The V segment lost 4 bases and the J segment 9 bases; nucleotides outside the gene matches: 12. The CDR3 totals 14 residues.

This clone was detected once. The genes are TRBV19 and TRBJ2-1; no reliable D call. The CDR3 runs to 13 residues. Germline assignment: CDR1 LNHDA and CDR2 SQIVND (reference sequence). Trimming took 3 bases from V and 10 from J, leaving 13 bases between them. In DNA, the CDR3 is TGTGCCAGTAGTATCGAAGCCAATTGGGAGCAGTTCTTC. This translates into CASSIEANWEQFF.

V gene TRBV28 combines with J gene TRBJ1-4; D gene unclear. Trimming removed 6 bases from V and 5 bases from J, with 10 bases in between. In germline, CDR1 is MDHEN, CDR2 SYDVKM. The CDR3 is made up of 13 amino acids. CDR3 bases: TGTGCCAGCAGGGATCAACCCAATGAAAAACTGTTTTTT. Encoded protein: CASRDQPNEKLFF.

This clone was recorded only once. The J gene is TRBJ1-4, the V gene TRBV5-8; the D is unclear. Germline CDR1 and CDR2: SGHTS and YDEGEE. Deletions cut 0 bases from V and 0 bases from J, with 0 bases between. CDR3 length equals 13 residues. The CDR3 region is CASSLATNEKLFF. CDR3 DNA: TGTGCCAGCAGCTTGGCAACTAATGAAAAACTGTTTTTT.

The rearrangement joins TRBV11-2 to TRBJ2-2; TRBD1 aligns across 7 bases. Germline CDR1 is SGHAT and CDR2 is FQNNGV. The J segment lost 6 bases and the V segment lost 5 bases, leaving 3 bases of the junction unmatched. There are 13 residues in the CDR3. The CDR3 DNA follows: TGTGCCAGCAGCGTGACAGGGCCCGGGGAGCTGTTTTTT. Its protein product is CASSVTGPGELFF.

This chain uses TRBV27 with TRBJ1-1; no definite D call. Trimming removed 0 bases at V and 1 base at J, with 6 bases between. CDR1 is MNHEY, CDR2 SMNVEV, per germline (reference sequence). The CDR3 consists of 14 residues. In DNA, the CDR3 is TGTGCCAGCAGTTTATCGCTCCCGAACACTGAAGCTTTCTTT. It specifies CASSLSLPNTEAFF.

This clone has just one count. The chain links TRBV28 to TRBJ2-1; 7 nucleotides align to TRBD2. V was clipped by 5 bases and J by 4 bases; unmatched bases: 11. Per the germline V gene, CDR1 is MDHEN and CDR2 is SYDVKM. The CDR3 contains 16 residues. The DNA of the CDR3 is TGTGCCAGCAGTCCGGGGCGGGGGACCCTTTACAATGAGCAGTTCTTC. Its translation: CASSPGRGTLYNEQFF.

The J gene is TRBJ2-3, the V gene TRBV19, with 7 bases lining up with TRBD2. Germline trimming cut 8 bases from V and 2 bases from J; bases unmatched to any gene: 1. Germline V gene lookup returns CDR1 LNHDA and CDR2 SQIVND (reference sequence). The CDR3 extends over 12 amino acids. CDR3 sequence reads: CASGDYTDTQYF. CDR3 in DNA: TGTGCCAGTGGGGACTACACAGATACGCAGTATTTT.

V and J are TRBV5-1 and TRBJ2-7, with D tentatively TRBD1 (7 bases). Germline CDR1 and CDR2: SGHRS and YFSETQ. The CDR3 contains 14 residues. V lost 2 bases to trimming and J lost 0 bases, with 9 bases between them. The CDR3 is CASSFRGDSYEQYF. The CDR3 coding sequence is TGCGCCAGCAGCTTCAGGGGGGACTCCTACGAGCAGTACTTC.

This sequence joins TRBV4-1 and TRBJ2-1; 10 bases match TRBD2. With 0 bases clipped from V and 5 bases from J, the junction kept 7 bases outside the gene matches. The CDR3 loop spans 17 amino acids. CDR1 and CDR2 (germline): MGHRA, YSYEKL. Here the CDR3 reads CASSQDRLAGAHNEQFF. The CDR3, as DNA: TGCGCCAGCAGCCAAGATCGCCTAGCGGGAGCCCACAATGAGCAGTTCTTC.